The 15 T cell receptor beta chains presented below share a single source sample, sequenced in a study of identical twins (TCRdb year 2016). The method was 5' RACE. Data came from an Illumina HiSeq 2000. TCRdb took the public reads, trimmed them with fastp at Q25, ran MiXCR for clone calling and kept in-frame beta chains. When rows share a CDR3 protein, they turn into one entry using the most common DNA and genes. The sample includes about 720,000 distinct CDR3 sequences, with around a sixth observed a single time. The ten largest account for roughly 14% of the sample. The sample was also linked to a second study, of T cells expressing NK-cell markers.

The sequenced sample consisted of PBMCs. Receptors originate from a woman under 30 in good health.

CDR3 DNA: TGTGCCAGCAGCTTAGAAACCCTGGCAGGAGGGAACACTGAAGCTTTCTTT. Its protein is CASSLETLAGGNTEAFF. The rearrangement uses TRBV11-2 and TRBJ1-1; the D is unclear. The CDR3 runs 17 residues. Germline assignment: CDR1 SGHAT and CDR2 FQNNGV. Trimming removed 0 bases at V and 1 base at J, with 15 bases between.

This clonotype was seen only a few times. The chain combines TRBV20-1 with TRBJ1-1; D might be TRBD1 (5 bases). V was cut by 5 bases and J by 8 bases, with 12 bases left in between. Germline CDR1 is DFQATT and CDR2 is SNEGSKA (reference sequence). CDR3 length: 11 amino acids. CDR3 nucleotide sequence: TGCAGTGCTTCTGGGACTGACGAAGCTTTCTTT. As protein: CSASGTDEAFF.

The genes are TRBV6-5 and TRBJ1-1, with 8 bases lining up with TRBD1. Germline CDR1 reads MNHEY; CDR2 reads SVGAGI. The V gene end was trimmed by 5 bases and the J gene end by 4 bases; junction bases not matched to a gene: 9. There are 15 residues in the CDR3. CDR3 DNA sequence: TGTGCCAGCAGTACCGACAGGGGAGGAAGCACTGAAGCTTTCTTT. It is translated as CASSTDRGGSTEAFF.

This clonotype came up a few times. The chain couples TRBV20-1 to TRBJ2-7, with 9 bases lining up with TRBD1. Germline V gene lookup returns CDR1 DFQATT and CDR2 SNEGSKA (reference sequence). The CDR3 runs to 14 residues. The trim removed 5 bases at V and 6 bases at J, leaving 11 bases unmatched. Here the CDR3 reads CSALPGTGYAEQYF. CDR3 DNA: TGCAGTGCTTTACCCGGGACAGGGTACGCCGAGCAGTACTTC.

This clonotype showed up many times. The V call is TRBV12-3 or TRBV12-4, the J call TRBJ1-6; no firm D call. With 5 bases removed from V and 8 bases from J, the gap between germline ends came to 10 bases. CDR3 length equals 13 residues. The CDR3 region is CASSLLVDSPLHF. The CDR3 bases are TGTGCCAGCAGTCTCTTGGTCGATTCACCCCTCCACTTT.

This clonotype was seen a handful of times. V and J are TRBV6-5 and TRBJ2-5; maybe TRBD2 (6 bases). The ends were cut back, 5 bases at V and 7 bases at J, with 11 bases in the middle. The CDR3 runs to 12 residues. The germline V gene encodes CDR1 MNHEY and CDR2 SVGAGI. CDR3 sequence reads: CASSATSRTQYF. The CDR3 DNA sequence: TGTGCCAGCAGTGCGACTAGTAGGACCCAGTACTTC.

This clonotype was seen at least ten times. V gene TRBV5-1 combines with J gene TRBJ1-1, with 9 bases identical to TRBD1. Germline V CDR1 and CDR2: SGHRS, YFSETQ. This CDR3 has 14 residues. V shed 5 bases and J 1 base; nucleotides not matched to a gene: 3. The CDR3 nucleotides read TGCGCCAGCAGGGGACAGGGAGGGAACACTGAAGCTTTCTTT. Translation: CASRGQGGNTEAFF.

This chain uses TRBV9 with TRBJ1-6; no reliable D call. This CDR3 region has 15 residues. Trimming removed 3 bases from V and 13 bases from J, with 20 bases in between. Germline V gene lookup returns CDR1 SGDLS and CDR2 YYNGEE. The CDR3 DNA reads as TGTGCCAGCAGCGCTCTTCCGGGTCCACCTGGGCCCCTCCACTTT. The encoded protein is CASSALPGPPGPLHF.

This clonotype occurred a few times. This chain links TRBV12-3 or TRBV12-4 with TRBJ1-1, with D unclear. There are 16 residues in the CDR3. Trimming shortened V by 2 bases and J by 0 bases, and 13 bases separated the two germline ends. CDR3 nucleotide sequence: TGTGCCAGCAGTTTACTTGTGGGCAGTATGAACACTGAAGCTTTCTTT. Translating gives CASSLLVGSMNTEAFF.

The V call is TRBV6-1, the J call TRBJ2-2; D gene unclear. Trimming cost V 6 bases and J 6 bases, with 11 bases left between them. Germline V gene data show CDR1 as MNHNS and CDR2 as SASEGT. The CDR3 spans 13 residues. This CDR3 is CASSSYVAGELFF. The CDR3 DNA is TGTGCCAGCAGCTCATATGTCGCCGGGGAGCTGTTTTTT.

In this sample, this clonotype turned up a few times. Written as DNA, the CDR3 is TGTGCCAGCAGTTTCGTGGGTCAGCCCCAGCATTTT. This encodes CASSFVGQPQHF. The V and J genes are TRBV27 and TRBJ1-5; D is unclear. Germline CDR1 reads MNHEY; CDR2 reads SMNVEV (reference sequence). Trimming shortened V by 3 bases and J by 6 bases, and 6 bases separated the two germline ends. The CDR3 loop spans 12 amino acids.

This clonotype came up a few times. This chain joins TRBV20-1 and TRBJ2-7; 10 bases agree with TRBD1. V was pared by 3 bases and J by 5 bases, with 7 bases of the junction left unmatched. CDR1 DFQATT and CDR2 SNEGSKA come from the germline V gene (reference sequence). The CDR3 runs to 14 residues. CDR3 loop: CSARSPGQGNEQYF. CDR3 sequence (DNA): TGCAGTGCTAGGTCCCCGGGACAGGGGAACGAGCAGTACTTC.

The chain links TRBV12-3 or TRBV12-4 to TRBJ1-1, with 7 bases identical to TRBD1. This CDR3 region has 14 residues. Trimming removed 1 base from V and 6 bases from J; junction bases left unmatched: 5. The CDR3 nucleotides read TGTGCCAGCAGTTTAGAACAGGGGCAAGCTGAAGCTTTCTTT. It specifies CASSLEQGQAEAFF.

This clonotype was seen a few times. The chain has TRBV10-3 and TRBJ2-3; no reliable D call. Germline V gene lookup returns CDR1 ENHRY and CDR2 SYGVKD. The CDR3 spans 11 residues. V gave up 8 bases and J gave up 6 bases, with 9 bases separating them. CDR3 DNA sequence: TGTGCCATCGGACCCCAGGATACGCAGTATTTT. As protein: CAIGPQDTQYF.

This clonotype turned up a few times. The chain combines TRBV20-1 with TRBJ2-7, with 10 bases fitting TRBD1. Germline V gene data show CDR1 as DFQATT and CDR2 as SNEGSKA (reference sequence). The CDR3 contains 13 residues. J was trimmed by 9 bases and V by 3 bases; bases with no gene match: 8. CDR3 loop: CSASDRGRFGQYF. DNA of the CDR3: TGCAGTGCTAGTGACAGGGGGCGTTTTGGGCAGTACTTC.